What follows describes a single TCR beta chain. What it binds is unknown. This sample was taken from a study of CD4 T cells in relation to SARS-CoV-2 and coronaviruses. TCRdb's copy holds only in-frame clones and misses some; the assay was immunoSEQ multiplex PCR. The profile shows 25,000 to 30,000 clones, roughly 80% of them singletons. The unexposed donors gave CD4+ T cells in 2011-2018, prior to COVID-19. CD4+ T cells were isolated from the cells after about 11 days of culture. This clonotype originated in a human donor in good health. Sequenced: CD4+ T cells from PBMCs, cultured in vitro.

The CDR3 DNA sequence: TGCGCCAGCAGCTTACAGACTGTCTACAATGAGCAGTTCTTC. Translated, it gives CASSLQTVYNEQFF. The chain couples TRBV5-1 to TRBJ2-1; D gene uncertain. The CDR3 has 14 amino acids. Germline V gene lookup returns CDR1 SGHRS and CDR2 YFSETQ. Trimming removed 2 bases from V and 3 bases from J, with 9 bases in between.